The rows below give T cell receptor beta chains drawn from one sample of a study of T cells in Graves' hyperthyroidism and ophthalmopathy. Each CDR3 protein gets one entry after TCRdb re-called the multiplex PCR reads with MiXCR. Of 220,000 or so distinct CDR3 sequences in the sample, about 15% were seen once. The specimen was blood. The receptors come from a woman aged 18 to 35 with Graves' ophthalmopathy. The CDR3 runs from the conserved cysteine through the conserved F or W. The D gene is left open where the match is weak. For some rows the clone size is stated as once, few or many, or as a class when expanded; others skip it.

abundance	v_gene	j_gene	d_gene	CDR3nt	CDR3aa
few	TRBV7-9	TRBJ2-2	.	TGTGCCAGCAGCTTAGCTAGGACACCCCCTTTTTGGTTCACCGGGGAGCTGTTTTTT	CASSLARTPPFWFTGELFF
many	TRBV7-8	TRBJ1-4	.	TGTGCCAGCAGCTTAGAGGATATGGGCACTAATGAAAAACTGTTTTTT	CASSLEDMGTNEKLFF
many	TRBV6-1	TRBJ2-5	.	TGTGCCCGTGCTGTGGCAGTCCAAGAGACCCAGTACTTC	CARAVAVQETQYF
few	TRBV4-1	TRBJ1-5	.	TGCGCCAGCAGCCAAGGAGGGAGCAATCAGCCCCAGCATTTT	CASSQGGSNQPQHF
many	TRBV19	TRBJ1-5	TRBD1	TGTGCCAGTAGCAAGGGGACAGGGTCTGGCCAGCCCCAGCATTTT	CASSKGTGSGQPQHF
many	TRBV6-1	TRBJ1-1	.	TGTGCCAGCAGTCGACCGACAGCTATGAACACTGAAGCTTTCTTT	CASSRPTAMNTEAFF
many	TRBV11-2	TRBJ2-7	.	TGTGCCAGCAGCTCGATCCGGGACCGACCCTTCTACGAGCAGTACTTC	CASSSIRDRPFYEQYF
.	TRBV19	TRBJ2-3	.	TGTGCCAGTAGTATTCCAAACCCTACCGAAATAACTTATGCTAGCACAGATACGCAGTATTTT	CASSIPNPTEITYASTDTQYF
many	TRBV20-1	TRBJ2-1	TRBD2	TGCAGTGCTAGAGATTGGCGCGGGAGGGCCTACAATGAGCAGTTCTTC	CSARDWRGRAYNEQFF
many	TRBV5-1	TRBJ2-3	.	TGCGCCAGCACTATGAACAGGTCCCCTAGCACAGATACGCAGTATTTT	CASTMNRSPSTDTQYF
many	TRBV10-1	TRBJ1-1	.	TGCGCCAGCAGTGAGTCGCGGGGAGTCGGCACTGAAGCTTTCTTT	CASSESRGVGTEAFF
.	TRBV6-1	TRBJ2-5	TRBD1	TGTGCCAGCTCTCACCGGGACAGGGGGGGGGGGGCCCAGTACTTC	CASSHRDRGGGAQYF
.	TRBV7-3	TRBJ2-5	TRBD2	TGTGCCAGCAGCTTTACTAGCGGGAGAACTGAGACCCAGTACTTC	CASSFTSGRTETQYF
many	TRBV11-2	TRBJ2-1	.	TGTGCCAGCAGCTTTCGGTTGTCGCGGGATGGCGGTGAGCAGTTCTTC	CASSFRLSRDGGEQFF
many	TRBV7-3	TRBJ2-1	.	TGTGCCAGCAGCGAGGACTGGAGCAATGAGCAGTTCTTC	CASSEDWSNEQFF
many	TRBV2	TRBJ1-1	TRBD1	TGTGCCAGCAGGACTGATGACAGGGCTGAAGCTTTCTTT	CASRTDDRAEAFF
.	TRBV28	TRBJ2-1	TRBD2	TGTGCCAGCAGTTTCGAATTAGCGGGAGGGCAATACAATGAGCAGTTCTTC	CASSFELAGGQYNEQFF
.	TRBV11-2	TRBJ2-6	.	TGTGCCAGCAGGGCACAGGGTACCGGGGCCAACGTCCTGACTTTC	CASRAQGTGANVLTF
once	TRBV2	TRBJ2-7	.	TGTGCCAGCACGGCTACCTACGAGCAGTACTTC	CASTATYEQYF
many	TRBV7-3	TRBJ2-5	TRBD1	TGTGCCAGCAGCTTAGGAGGCTCAGGGGGCTCCCAAGAGACCCAGTACTTC	CASSLGGSGGSQETQYF
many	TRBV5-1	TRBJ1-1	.	TGCGCCAGCAGCTTGGAAGGGAGTACTGAAGCTTTCTTT	CASSLEGSTEAFF
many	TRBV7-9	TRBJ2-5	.	TGTGCCAGCAGCTTACCCTTCCAGGAGACCCAGTACTTC	CASSLPFQETQYF
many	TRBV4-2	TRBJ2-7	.	TGTGCCAGCAGCCAAGCTAGGGGGTACGAGCAGTACTTC	CASSQARGYEQYF
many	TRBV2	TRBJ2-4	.	TGTGCCAGCAGAGATGGACAATCAAACATTCAGTACTTC	CASRDGQSNIQYF
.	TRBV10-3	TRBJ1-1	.	TGTGCCATCAGTGAGTCGCGCGGGGGCCGAACTGAAGCTTTCTTT	CAISESRGGRTEAFF
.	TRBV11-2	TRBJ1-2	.	TGTGCCAGCAGCTTCGACACCTATGGCTACACCTTC	CASSFDTYGYTF
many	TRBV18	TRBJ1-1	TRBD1	TGTGCCAGCTCGCCAACAGGGGGTCACACTGAAGCTTTCTTT	CASSPTGGHTEAFF
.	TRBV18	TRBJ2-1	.	TGTGCCAGCTCACACGGGATTCTCTCAGACAATGAGCAGTTCTTC	CASSHGILSDNEQFF
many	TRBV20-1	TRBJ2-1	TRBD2	TGCAGTGCTGTCGCGGGGGGGATCGGTGATGAGCAGTTCTTC	CSAVAGGIGDEQFF
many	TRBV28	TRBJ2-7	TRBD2	TGTGCCAGCAGTTTTACGGGACTAGCGGGGTTCAACGAGCAGTACTTC	CASSFTGLAGFNEQYF
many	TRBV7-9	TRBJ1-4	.	TGTGCCAGCAGCTTAGCGCTTGTGAATGATGAAAAACTGTTTTTT	CASSLALVNDEKLFF
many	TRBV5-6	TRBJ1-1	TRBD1	TGTGCCAGCAGCTTGTCGGCGGGACAGTCTGAAGCTTTCTTT	CASSLSAGQSEAFF
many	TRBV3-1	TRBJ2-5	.	TGTGCCAGCAGCCTACAGAGGGGTGGGGGAGAGACCCAGTACTTC	CASSLQRGGGETQYF
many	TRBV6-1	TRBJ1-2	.	TGTGCCAGCAGCCCCCACGCGGGCGGCTACACCTTC	CASSPHAGGYTF
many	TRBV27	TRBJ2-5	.	TGTGCCAGCAGTTTACCCCCCGGGACCCAGTACTTC	CASSLPPGTQYF
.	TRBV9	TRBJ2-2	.	TGTGCCAGCAGCGTCGACAGCACCGGGGAGCTGTTTTTT	CASSVDSTGELFF
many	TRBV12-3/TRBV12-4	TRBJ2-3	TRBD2	TGTGCCAGCAGTTTACTCCGAAGACTAGCCAACTTCACAGATACGCAGTATTTT	CASSLLRRLANFTDTQYF
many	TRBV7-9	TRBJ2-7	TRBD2	TGTGCCAGCAGCTTAGAGAGCGGGAGTTACGAGCAGTACTTC	CASSLESGSYEQYF
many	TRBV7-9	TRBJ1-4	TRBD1	TGTGCCAGCAGCTTAGAGACAGGGAATGAAAAACTGTTTTTT	CASSLETGNEKLFF
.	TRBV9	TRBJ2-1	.	TGTGCCAGCAGCGTTTCTAGGGGGGCCCAGTTGGCTGAGCAGTTCTTC	CASSVSRGAQLAEQFF
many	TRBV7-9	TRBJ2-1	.	TGTGCCAGCAGCGCACAGGGCAATGAGCAGTTCTTC	CASSAQGNEQFF
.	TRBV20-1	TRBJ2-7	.	TGCAGTGCTAGAGATCAGGGCGGGGCCTACGAGCAGTACTTC	CSARDQGGAYEQYF
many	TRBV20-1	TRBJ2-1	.	TGCAGTGCCAGGAAAGACAGCCTGGCAGCCTACAATGAGCAGTTCTTC	CSARKDSLAAYNEQFF
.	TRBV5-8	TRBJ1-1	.	TGTGCCAGCAGCTTGGTGCATAACCCCGGGGGACCTGAAGCTTTCTTT	CASSLVHNPGGPEAFF
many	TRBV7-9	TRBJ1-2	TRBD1	TGTGCCAGCAGCATAACAAGACAGGGCGAGCCTTATGGCTACACCTTC	CASSITRQGEPYGYTF
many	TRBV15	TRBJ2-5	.	TGTGCCACCAGCAGATCTAAATCCGGTGCATCCCAAGAGACCCAGTACTTC	CATSRSKSGASQETQYF